Each of the 27 T cell receptor beta chains below was sequenced from the same sample in a study of response to subunit inactivated influenza vaccine. TCRdb processed the RT-PCR reads anew with MiXCR; each CDR3 protein has one entry. The sample contains roughly 630,000 distinct CDR3 sequences, approximately 15% of which appear only once. The sample in question was PBMCs from blood, obtained roughly 15 days before vaccination. The receptor set was obtained from a man between 50 and 59 years old who received an inactivated influenza vaccine.

This clonotype was detected ten times or more. This sequence joins TRBV18 and TRBJ1-5; no definite D call. This CDR3 has 14 residues. Germline values: CDR1 KGHSH, CDR2 LQKENI. The germline V and J ends were trimmed by 8 bases and 0 bases, with 11 bases remaining between them. The CDR3 DNA follows: TGTGCCAGCAGCCCAGGTGCTAGCAATCAGCCCCAGCATTTT. Its translation is CASSPGASNQPQHF.

This clonotype has ten or more counts. V usage is TRBV7-2 and J usage is TRBJ1-5; unclear D gene. The CDR3 length is 14 residues. V was pared by 1 base and J by 3 bases, with 7 bases between. Germline V gene sequence: CDR1 SGHTA, CDR2 FQGNSA. CDR3 sequence: CASSLEAVNQPQHF. The CDR3 region has the DNA TGTGCCAGCAGCTTAGAGGCAGTCAATCAGCCCCAGCATTTT.

Many counts were recorded for this clonotype. The rearrangement uses TRBV29-1 and TRBJ1-2; the D is unclear. V gave up 7 bases and J gave up 8 bases, with 14 bases separating them. The germline V gene encodes CDR1 SQVTM and CDR2 ANQGSEA. The CDR3 length is 11 residues. The CDR3 coding sequence is TGCAGCGCTCCAAGCCCCCTGGGCTACACCTTC. This translates into CSAPSPLGYTF.

V gene TRBV3-1 combines with J gene TRBJ2-7; no clear D gene. Trimming pared 0 bases from V and 3 bases from J, leaving 12 bases between. The germline CDR1 and CDR2 sequences are LGHDT and YNNKEL (reference sequence). The CDR3 runs 15 residues. The CDR3 DNA follows: TGTGCCAGCAGCCAAGATAATGGCGTCTACTACGAGCAGTACTTC. Residues: CASSQDNGVYYEQYF.

This clonotype was seen more than once but under ten times. The J gene is TRBJ2-7, the V gene TRBV7-2, with no clear D. Germline V lookup: CDR1 SGHTA, CDR2 FQGNSA. The V gene lost 0 bases and the J gene lost 6 bases, with 9 bases spanning the gap. CDR3 length equals 13 residues. The DNA for the CDR3 is TGTGCCAGCAGCTTAGCGGAGCAATTCGAGCAGTACTTC. Translation gives CASSLAEQFEQYF.

The V call is TRBV10-2, the J call TRBJ2-3, with 9 bases aligning to TRBD1. With 0 bases clipped from V and 11 bases from J, the junction kept 6 bases outside the gene matches. Looked up from germline, CDR1 is WSHSY and CDR2 is SAAADI. The CDR3 contains 14 residues. The CDR3 DNA sequence: TGCGCCAGCAGTGAGTCGCCCGCGGGACAGGGGCAGTATTTT. It codes for CASSESPAGQGQYF.

This clonotype occurred a few times. The CDR3 DNA reads as TGTGCCAGCAGCTTACTAGCGGATTACACCGGGGAGCTGTTTTTT. Protein: CASSLLADYTGELFF. The gene calls are TRBV5-6 and TRBJ2-2; 8 bases agree with TRBD2. The CDR3 runs 15 residues. V dropped 2 bases and J dropped 3; count of bases not matched to a gene: 3. Germline values: CDR1 SGHDT, CDR2 YYEEEE.

The V and J genes are TRBV4-2 and TRBJ1-5, with unresolved D. The CDR3 covers 14 residues. Between the trimmed V and J ends, which lost 10 bases and 5 bases, there was a span of 18 bases. Germline V lookup: CDR1 LGHNA, CDR2 YNFKEQ. The CDR3 DNA is TGTGCCATGGGCCCCGGGCTCCGTGATCAGCCCCAGCATTTT. Translated: CAMGPGLRDQPQHF.

This clonotype was detected only a few times. The chain carries TRBV5-1 and TRBJ2-7; D is perhaps TRBD1 or TRBD2 (5 bases each). Trimming cost V 0 bases and J 4 bases, with 20 bases left between them. The CDR3 runs 17 residues. Germline CDR1 reads SGHRS; CDR2 reads YFSETQ. CDR3 sequence reads: CASSLAPRGTRGYEQYF. For the CDR3, the DNA is TGCGCCAGCAGCTTGGCCCCTCGTGGGACGAGAGGATACGAGCAGTACTTC.

The chain joins TRBV29-1 to TRBJ2-7; weak D call: TRBD2 (6 bases). CDR1 is SQVTM, CDR2 ANQGSEA, per germline. V lost 0 bases and J 0 bases, leaving 12 bases between the germline ends. This CDR3 is 15 amino acids long. CDR3 bases: TGCAGCGTTGAAGATAGCGGTGAGGGCTCCTACGAGCAGTACTTC. Its translation is CSVEDSGEGSYEQYF.

The chain combines TRBV29-1 with TRBJ2-7; perhaps TRBD1 as D (6 bases). There are 13 residues in the CDR3. With 4 bases removed from V and 3 bases from J, the gap between germline ends came to 13 bases. CDR1 and CDR2 from the germline V gene are SQVTM and ANQGSEA. The chain's CDR3 is CSVGWDNYYEQYF. Here the CDR3 DNA reads TGCAGCGTTGGGTGGGACAATTACTACGAGCAGTACTTC.

In its sample, this clonotype was seen many times. V gene TRBV12-3 or TRBV12-4 combines with J gene TRBJ2-7, with 8 bases lining up with TRBD2. The CDR3 totals 15 residues. V lost 6 bases to trimming and J lost 6 bases; unmatched junction nucleotides: 13. In DNA, the CDR3 is TGTGCCAGCAGCCGAAGCGGGGGATCTCTCGTCGAGCAGTACTTC. Residues: CASSRSGGSLVEQYF.

V and J are TRBV6-1 and TRBJ2-1; D may be TRBD2 (7 bases). CDR3 length equals 14 residues. The germline V gene encodes CDR1 MNHNS and CDR2 SASEGT. V shed 8 bases and J shed 6 bases, with 17 bases lying between them. The CDR3 protein is CASLDIAGANEQFF. The CDR3 nucleotides are TGTGCCAGCCTAGATATCGCGGGGGCCAATGAGCAGTTCTTC.

This clonotype was observed at least ten times. The V call is TRBV7-9, the J call TRBJ2-1; TRBD1 is a possible D gene (7 bases). The CDR3 is made up of 16 amino acids. The V gene's germline CDR1 is SEHNR and CDR2 FQNEAQ (reference sequence). Trimming took off 5 bases at V and 0 bases at J, with 14 bases between the two ends. This CDR3 is CASSDRVGSSYNEQFF. As DNA, the CDR3 is TGTGCCAGCAGCGACAGGGTCGGGAGCTCCTACAATGAGCAGTTCTTC.

There are a few counts of this clonotype. The chain couples TRBV7-6 to TRBJ2-5, with TRBD1 identical over 11 bases. This CDR3 is built from 13 residues. The V segment lost 5 bases and the J segment 7 bases; nucleotides outside the gene matches: 3. CDR1 is SGHVS and CDR2 is FNYEAQ in the germline V gene. CDR3 in DNA: TGTGCCAGCAGCCGCGGGACAGGGGGGACCCAGTACTTC. As protein: CASSRGTGGTQYF.

The chain joins TRBV28 to TRBJ1-4, with D perhaps matching TRBD1 (6 bases). The CDR3 extends over 16 amino acids. Trimming removed 7 bases at V and 3 bases at J, with 18 bases between. Per germline, CDR1 MDHEN and CDR2 SYDVKM. CDR3 residues: CASNTGGAGANEKLFF. The CDR3 DNA reads TGTGCCAGCAATACCGGGGGGGCCGGGGCTAATGAAAAACTGTTTTTT.

The table lists this clonotype with a few counts. V and J are TRBV14 and TRBJ2-3; 8 bases agree with TRBD2. The V gene's germline CDR1 is SGHDN and CDR2 FVKESK. The CDR3 spans 13 residues. Trimming cost V 2 bases and J 6 bases; bases outside gene matches: 1. The CDR3 region has the DNA TGTGCCAGCAGCCAAAGACTAGCGGATACGCAGTATTTT. Translation: CASSQRLADTQYF.

The chain joins TRBV12-3 or TRBV12-4 to TRBJ2-4; possibly TRBD2 for D (7 bases). With 7 bases removed from V and 0 bases from J, the gap between germline ends came to 13 bases. The CDR3 runs to 15 residues. This CDR3 reads CASTGGLGAKNIQYF. Here the CDR3 DNA reads TGTGCCAGCACCGGGGGGCTGGGAGCCAAAAACATTCAGTACTTC.

Only a few counts were recorded for this clonotype. The V call is TRBV20-1, the J call TRBJ2-4, with 12 bases fitting TRBD2. V lost 1 base, J lost 9 bases, and 10 bases stayed unmatched. This CDR3 has 16 residues. Germline-derived CDR1 and CDR2 are DFQATT and SNEGSKA (reference sequence). CDR3 in amino acids: CSARAPSGRAPSIQYF. CDR3 bases: TGCAGTGCTAGAGCTCCTAGCGGGAGGGCCCCTAGCATTCAGTACTTC.

The chain couples TRBV6-2 or TRBV6-3 to TRBJ2-6; D possibly corresponds to TRBD1 (6 bases). In germline, CDR1 is MNHEY, CDR2 SVGEGT. The CDR3 runs to 17 residues. Between the trimmed V and J ends, which lost 6 bases and 0 bases, there was a span of 15 bases. The CDR3 loop is CASSPRGKSSGANVLTF. The CDR3, as DNA: TGTGCCAGCAGCCCCAGGGGTAAGAGCTCTGGGGCCAACGTCCTGACTTTC.

In its sample, this clonotype was seen a few times. This chain links TRBV18 with TRBJ2-6; weak D call: TRBD1 (5 bases). CDR1 is KGHSH and CDR2 is LQKENI in the germline V gene. There are 16 residues in the CDR3. Trimming removed 6 bases from V and 2 bases from J, with 14 bases in between. The CDR3 sequence: CASSQTATAGANVLTF. CDR3 nucleotides: TGTGCCAGCTCCCAGACAGCTACTGCTGGGGCCAACGTCCTGACTTTC.

This clonotype was seen many times. The chain couples TRBV20-1 to TRBJ2-3, with D possibly being TRBD2 (5 bases). V lost 6 bases, J lost 0 bases, and 19 bases lay in between. Germline values: CDR1 DFQATT, CDR2 SNEGSKA (reference sequence). The CDR3 extends over 16 amino acids. For the CDR3, the DNA is TGCAGTGCACCTCCCGGACTTTCCTCTAGCACAGATACGCAGTATTTT. Translation gives CSAPPGLSSSTDTQYF.

In this sample, this clonotype turned up a few times. This chain uses TRBV4-1 with TRBJ2-3, with 8 bases aligning to TRBD1. Germline V CDR1 and CDR2: MGHRA, YSYEKL. Trimming took 2 bases from V and 4 from J; bases not matched to a gene: 5. The CDR3 is made up of 15 amino acids. The CDR3 nucleotides read TGCGCCAGCAGCCAATGGACAGGGTTCGCAGATACGCAGTATTTT. It translates to CASSQWTGFADTQYF.

CDR3: CSARDTSYQETQYF. In DNA form, the CDR3 reads TGCAGTGCTAGAGATACTAGTTACCAAGAGACCCAGTACTTC. The chain employs TRBV20-1 and TRBJ2-5; possible D gene TRBD2, 5 bases. Trimming shortened V by 0 bases and J by 0 bases, and 8 bases separated the two germline ends. The germline CDR1 and CDR2 sequences are DFQATT and SNEGSKA (reference sequence). This CDR3 region has 14 residues.

The chain uses TRBV13 and TRBJ2-5; D remains unclear. The CDR3 is 13 residues long. V gave up 10 bases and J gave up 1 base, with 13 bases separating them. CDR1 and CDR2 from the germline V gene are PRHDT and FYEKMQ (reference sequence). CDR3 in DNA: TGTGCCATGGGCTTCCCCTTCCAAGAGACCCAGTACTTC. This gives the protein CAMGFPFQETQYF.

CDR3 sequence reads: CASSEVVRGSLYEQYF. In DNA form, the CDR3 reads TGTGCCAGCAGTGAAGTTGTGAGGGGGTCCCTCTACGAGCAGTACTTC. The chain recombines TRBV2 with TRBJ2-7; the D gene is possibly TRBD1 (6 bases). The CDR3 extends over 16 amino acids. V was clipped by 1 base and J by 3 bases, with 16 bases between them. CDR1 is SNHLY, CDR2 FYNNEI, per germline.

Concerning this clonotype: An end of the junction does not agree with germline; a read error may underlie this. The chain employs TRBV24-1 and TRBJ2-3; unclear D gene. From germline, CDR1 is KGHDR and CDR2 SFDVKD. The CDR3 has 14 residues. CDR3 sequence reads: CTTSSDTRTDTQYF. The CDR3 DNA reads TGTACCACCAGTTCCGACACCCGCACAGATACGCAGTATTTT.